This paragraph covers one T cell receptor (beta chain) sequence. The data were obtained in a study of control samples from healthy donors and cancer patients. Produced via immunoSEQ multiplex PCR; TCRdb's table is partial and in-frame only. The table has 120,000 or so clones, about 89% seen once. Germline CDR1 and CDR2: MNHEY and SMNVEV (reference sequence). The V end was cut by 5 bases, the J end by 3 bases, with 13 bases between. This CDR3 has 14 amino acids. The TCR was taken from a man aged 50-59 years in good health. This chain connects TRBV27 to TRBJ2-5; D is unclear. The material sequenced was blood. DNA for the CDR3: TGTGCCAGCAGTCCCGGACGTTTCAAAGAGACCCAGTACTTC. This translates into CASSPGRFKETQYF.